This T cell receptor beta chain emerged from a study of T cell changes during pregnancy in multiple sclerosis. V shed 1 base and J shed 4 bases, with 7 bases lying between them. CDR1 is MNHNS and CDR2 is SASEGT in the germline V gene. This CDR3 comprises 13 residues. Assay used: immunoSEQ multiplex PCR; TCRdb lists only in-frame clones, some missing. The sample lists roughly 75,000 clones; 92% were seen once. The clonotype comes from a female donor in good health, enrolled as a control in a pregnancy study. The chain joins TRBV6-1 to TRBJ1-2; D is perhaps TRBD1 (5 bases). The sequencing here drew on peripheral blood, taken in the third trimester of pregnancy. Here the CDR3 DNA reads TGTGCCAGCAGTGAAGGGGGCTTCTATGGCTACACCTTC. Residues: CASSEGGFYGYTF.